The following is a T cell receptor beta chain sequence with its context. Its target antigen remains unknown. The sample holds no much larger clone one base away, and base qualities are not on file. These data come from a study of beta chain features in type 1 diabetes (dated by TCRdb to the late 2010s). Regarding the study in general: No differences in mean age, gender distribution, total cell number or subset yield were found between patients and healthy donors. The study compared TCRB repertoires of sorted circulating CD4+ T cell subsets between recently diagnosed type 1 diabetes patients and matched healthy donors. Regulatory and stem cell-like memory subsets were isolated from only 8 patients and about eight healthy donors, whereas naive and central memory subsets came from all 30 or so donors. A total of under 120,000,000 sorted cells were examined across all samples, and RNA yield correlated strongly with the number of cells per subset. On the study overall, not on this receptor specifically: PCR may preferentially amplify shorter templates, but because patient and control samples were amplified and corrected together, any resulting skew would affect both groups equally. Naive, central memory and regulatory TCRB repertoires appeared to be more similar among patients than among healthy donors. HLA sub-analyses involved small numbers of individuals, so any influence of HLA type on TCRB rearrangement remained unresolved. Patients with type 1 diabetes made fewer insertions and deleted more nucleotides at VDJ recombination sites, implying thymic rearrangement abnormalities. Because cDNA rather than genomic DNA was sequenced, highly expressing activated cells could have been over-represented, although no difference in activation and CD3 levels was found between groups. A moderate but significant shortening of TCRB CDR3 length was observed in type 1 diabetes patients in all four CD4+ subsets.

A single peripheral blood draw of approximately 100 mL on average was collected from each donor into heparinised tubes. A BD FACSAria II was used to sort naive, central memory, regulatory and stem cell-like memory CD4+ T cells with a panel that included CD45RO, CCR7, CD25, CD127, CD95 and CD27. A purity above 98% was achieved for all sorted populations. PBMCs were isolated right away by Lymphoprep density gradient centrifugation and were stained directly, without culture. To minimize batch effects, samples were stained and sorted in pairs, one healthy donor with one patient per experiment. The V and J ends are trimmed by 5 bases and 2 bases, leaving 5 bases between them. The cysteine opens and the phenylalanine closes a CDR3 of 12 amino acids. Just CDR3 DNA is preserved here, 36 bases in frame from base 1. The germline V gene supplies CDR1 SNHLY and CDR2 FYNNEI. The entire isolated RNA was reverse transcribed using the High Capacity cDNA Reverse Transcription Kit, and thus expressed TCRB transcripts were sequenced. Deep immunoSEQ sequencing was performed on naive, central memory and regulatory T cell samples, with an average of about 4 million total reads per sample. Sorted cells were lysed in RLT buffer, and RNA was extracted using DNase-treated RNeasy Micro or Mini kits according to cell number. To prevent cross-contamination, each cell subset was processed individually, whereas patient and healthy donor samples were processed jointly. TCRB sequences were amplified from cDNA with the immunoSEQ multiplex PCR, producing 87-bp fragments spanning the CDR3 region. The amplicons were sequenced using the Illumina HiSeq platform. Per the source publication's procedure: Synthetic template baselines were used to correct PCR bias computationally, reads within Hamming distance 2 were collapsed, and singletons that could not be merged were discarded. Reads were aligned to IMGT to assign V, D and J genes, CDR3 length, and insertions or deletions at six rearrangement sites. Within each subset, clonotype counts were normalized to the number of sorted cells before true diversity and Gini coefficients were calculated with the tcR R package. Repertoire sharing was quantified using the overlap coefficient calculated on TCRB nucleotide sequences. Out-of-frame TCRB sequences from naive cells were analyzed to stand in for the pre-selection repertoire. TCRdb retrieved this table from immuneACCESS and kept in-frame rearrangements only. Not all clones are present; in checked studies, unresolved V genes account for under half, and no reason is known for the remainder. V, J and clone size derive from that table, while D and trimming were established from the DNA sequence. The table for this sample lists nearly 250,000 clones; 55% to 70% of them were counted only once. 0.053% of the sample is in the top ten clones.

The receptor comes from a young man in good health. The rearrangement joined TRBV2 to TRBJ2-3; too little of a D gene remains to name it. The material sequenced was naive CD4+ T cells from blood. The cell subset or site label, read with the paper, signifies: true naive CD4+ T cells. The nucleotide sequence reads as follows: TGTGCCAGCAGTACTATCACAGATACGCAGTATTTT. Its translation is CASSTITDTQYF.